A single sample gave rise to the 19 T cell receptor beta chains below, sequenced in a study of T-cell reconstitution after alpha-beta-depleted transplantation in children. TCRbeta library preparation incorporated unique molecular identifiers. TCRdb processed the PCR reads anew with MiXCR; each CDR3 protein has one entry. The sample includes 600,000 or so distinct CDR3 sequences, roughly 24% seen only once; the top ten take around an eighth. The sequenced sample was PBMCs, mostly from graft donor cells, obtained 360 days after TCRalphabeta/CD19-depleted stem cell transplant. Every receptor here comes from a boy in the first two years of life who had a stem cell transplant for acute myeloid leukemia, so the T cells may come from the graft donor.

This rearrangement joins TRBV4-1 to TRBJ2-1; the D is unclear. The V end lost 2 bases, the J end lost 8 bases, and 7 bases lay between the germline ends. The CDR3 loop spans 12 amino acids. Germline V gives CDR1 MGHRA, CDR2 YSYEKL. The CDR3 region is CASSQRRDEQFF. The CDR3 DNA follows: TGCGCCAGCAGCCAACGGCGCGATGAGCAGTTCTTC.

The rearrangement joins TRBV7-9 to TRBJ2-3, with 8 bases matching TRBD1. The CDR3 totals 15 residues. Germline V gene data show CDR1 as SEHNR and CDR2 as FQNEAQ (reference sequence). The trim removed 3 bases at V and 3 bases at J, leaving 5 bases unmatched. Here the CDR3 DNA reads TGTGCCAGCAGCTTCAGAACAGGGGGTACAGATACGCAGTATTTT. This encodes CASSFRTGGTDTQYF.

This clonotype was detected ten times or more. This chain joins TRBV7-2 and TRBJ2-7; 9 bases are shared with TRBD1. J gave up 8 bases and V 4 bases, and 12 bases lay outside the gene matches. Germline CDR1 reads SGHTA; CDR2 reads FQGNSA. The CDR3 is made up of 15 amino acids. The CDR3 protein is CASSSRGGQGIQQYV. The CDR3 bases are TGTGCCAGCAGCTCTAGGGGAGGACAGGGGATCCAGCAGTACGTC.

This CDR3 reads CASSSDGKGPDTQYF. The DNA for the CDR3 is TGTGCCAGCAGCTCGGACGGAAAAGGCCCAGATACGCAGTATTTT. The chain carries TRBV7-3 and TRBJ2-3; unclear D gene. With 4 bases removed from V and 4 bases from J, the gap between germline ends came to 15 bases. In germline, CDR1 is SGHTA, CDR2 FQGTGA. This CDR3 is built from 15 residues.

This clonotype was counted a few times. The rearrangement links TRBV5-1 to TRBJ2-5; TRBD2 is a possible D gene (5 bases). Deletions cut 4 bases from V and 5 bases from J, with 15 bases between. The CDR3 totals 14 residues. Germline CDR1 reads SGHRS; CDR2 reads YFSETQ. The CDR3 DNA follows: TGCGCCAGCAGCCCTACCCCCGGGGTGGAGACCCAGTACTTC. This gives the protein CASSPTPGVETQYF.

The genes are TRBV15 and TRBJ2-3; D unresolved. From germline, CDR1 is LNHNV and CDR2 YYDKDF (reference sequence). V lost 0 bases and J lost 0, with 7 bases in between. The CDR3 length is 15 residues. The DNA of the CDR3 is TGTGCCACCAGCAGAGACTCTCCAAGCACAGATACGCAGTATTTT. Amino acid sequence: CATSRDSPSTDTQYF.

This clonotype was observed a handful of times. V is TRBV12-3 or TRBV12-4 and J is TRBJ2-2; D is unresolved. Trimming stripped 4 bases from V and 6 bases from J, with 6 bases between. The CDR3 totals 12 residues. CDR3 amino acids: CASSWISGELFF. In nucleotides, the CDR3 is TGTGCCAGCAGTTGGATCTCCGGGGAGCTGTTTTTT.

In its sample, this clonotype was seen many times. The genes are TRBV29-1 and TRBJ2-1; D may be TRBD2 (5 bases). V shed 4 bases and J shed 4 bases, with 11 bases lying between them. The CDR3 totals 13 residues. The germline CDR1 and CDR2 sequences are SQVTM and ANQGSEA. CDR3 nucleotides: TGCAGCGTTGCAACTAGGTCTTACAATGAGCAGTTCTTC. Protein product: CSVATRSYNEQFF.

The rearrangement links TRBV12-3 or TRBV12-4 to TRBJ2-7, with a tentative D call TRBD1 (6 bases). V lost 6 bases and J 1 base, leaving 13 bases between the germline ends. This CDR3 comprises 14 residues. The CDR3 spells CASRKDRTSYEQYF. The CDR3 nucleotides read TGTGCCAGCAGAAAAGACAGGACTTCCTACGAGCAGTACTTC.

The J gene is TRBJ1-2, the V gene TRBV11-2; D not resolved. The V and J ends lost 2 bases and 0 bases respectively, with 4 bases between them. Germline-derived CDR1 and CDR2 are SGHAT and FQNNGV. The CDR3 is 13 amino acids. CDR3 sequence (DNA): TGTGCCAGCAGCTTACAAGCTAACTATGGCTACACCTTC. Translating gives CASSLQANYGYTF.

This clonotype was recorded many times. This chain uses TRBV20-1 with TRBJ2-1; D gene uncertain. This CDR3 spans 14 amino acids. Germline V gene data show CDR1 as DFQATT and CDR2 as SNEGSKA (reference sequence). V was trimmed by 3 bases and J by 1 base, leaving 10 bases between them. As DNA, the CDR3 is TGCAGTGCTAGTTATCTAGTTTCCTACAATGAGCAGTTCTTC. It codes for CSASYLVSYNEQFF.

This clonotype was counted a few times. The CDR3 loop reads CASSQDRVAPYNEQFF. CDR3 in DNA: TGCGCCAGCAGCCAAGATCGGGTAGCGCCTTACAATGAGCAGTTCTTC. The chain carries TRBV4-3 and TRBJ2-1; weak D call: TRBD2 (5 bases). Germline lookup yields CDR1 LGHNA and CDR2 YSLEER. This CDR3 is built from 16 residues. Trimming left V 0 bases short and J 4 bases short, with 13 bases between.

This clonotype was detected ten times or more. The chain recombines TRBV3-1 with TRBJ1-1; 8 bases agree with TRBD1. CDR1 is LGHDT and CDR2 is YNNKEL in the germline V gene (reference sequence). The CDR3 spans 15 residues. Trimming took 0 bases from V and 0 from J; bases not matched to a gene: 0. The DNA for the CDR3 is TGTGCCAGCAGCCAAGAGGACAGGGTGAACACTGAAGCTTTCTTT. This codes for CASSQEDRVNTEAFF.

This clonotype occurred a few times. The gene calls are TRBV28 and TRBJ1-1; TRBD1 might be the D (5 bases). The length of the CDR3 is 14 residues. Between the trimmed V and J ends, which lost 6 bases and 4 bases, there was a span of 15 bases. The germline CDR1 and CDR2 sequences are MDHEN and SYDVKM. The CDR3 region is CASRPQGRGTEAFF. The CDR3 region has the DNA TGTGCCAGCAGACCCCAGGGTAGGGGCACTGAAGCTTTCTTT. Complete variable domain (other parts from reference TRBV28 and TRBJ1-1): DVKVTQSSRYLVKRTGEKVFLECVQDMDHENMFWYRQDPGLGLRLIYFSYDVKMKEKGDIPEGYSVSREKKERFSLILESASTNQTSMYLCASRPQGRGTEAFFGQGTRLTVV.

There are many counts of this clonotype. V gene TRBV12-3 or TRBV12-4 combines with J gene TRBJ2-1; 7 bases match TRBD2. Trimming cost V 3 bases and J 5 bases; bases outside gene matches: 16. CDR3 length equals 18 residues. CDR3 in DNA: TGTGCCAGCAGTTTTGGCCGTTTCTCGACTAGCAAGGACAATGAGCAGTTCTTC. This sequence encodes CASSFGRFSTSKDNEQFF.

Many counts were recorded for this clonotype. One junction end disagrees with the germline gene, perhaps due to a read error. CDR3 region: CASSLGAAGNTIYF. The DNA for the CDR3 is TGTGCCAGCAGCTTAGGTGCAGCCGGAAACACCATATATTTT. The chain employs TRBV12-3 or TRBV12-4 and TRBJ1-3; no firm D call. The CDR3 runs to 14 residues.

Comment on this clonotype: A single base separates this from a much larger clone, so it may be a read error. A read error is likely, as this CDR3 ends without the conserved phenylalanine or tryptophan. V usage is TRBV3-1 and J usage is TRBJ1-6; maybe TRBD1 (5 bases). The germline V gene has CDR1 LGHDT and CDR2 YNNKEL (reference sequence). V lost 2 bases to trimming and J lost 7 bases, with 12 bases between them. The CDR3 sequence is 15 residues long. DNA of the CDR3: TGTGCCAGCAGCCAAAGGTCGGCAGGGAATTCACCCCTCCACATT. This sequence encodes CASSQRSAGNSPLHI.

This clonotype has at least ten counts. The rearrangement uses TRBV15 and TRBJ2-4; a weak D match, TRBD1 (5 bases). The V gene lost 1 base and the J gene lost 1 base, with 35 bases spanning the gap. The length of the CDR3 is 24 residues. Per germline, CDR1 LNHNV and CDR2 YYDKDF (reference sequence). The DNA for the CDR3 is TGTGCCACCAGCAGAGGGGTGATCACGGACACCCGTTCGATGTGGTATGCGGCCAAAAACATTCAGTACTTC. This codes for CATSRGVITDTRSMWYAAKNIQYF.

This chain connects TRBV4-3 to TRBJ2-7, with 7 bases matching TRBD1. Trimming cost V 4 bases and J 3 bases; bases outside gene matches: 6. CDR3 length: 14 residues. The germline V gene encodes CDR1 LGHNA and CDR2 YSLEER. The CDR3 DNA is TGCGCCAGCAGCCCAAGCGGACAGGACTACGAGCAGTACTTC. Translated: CASSPSGQDYEQYF.